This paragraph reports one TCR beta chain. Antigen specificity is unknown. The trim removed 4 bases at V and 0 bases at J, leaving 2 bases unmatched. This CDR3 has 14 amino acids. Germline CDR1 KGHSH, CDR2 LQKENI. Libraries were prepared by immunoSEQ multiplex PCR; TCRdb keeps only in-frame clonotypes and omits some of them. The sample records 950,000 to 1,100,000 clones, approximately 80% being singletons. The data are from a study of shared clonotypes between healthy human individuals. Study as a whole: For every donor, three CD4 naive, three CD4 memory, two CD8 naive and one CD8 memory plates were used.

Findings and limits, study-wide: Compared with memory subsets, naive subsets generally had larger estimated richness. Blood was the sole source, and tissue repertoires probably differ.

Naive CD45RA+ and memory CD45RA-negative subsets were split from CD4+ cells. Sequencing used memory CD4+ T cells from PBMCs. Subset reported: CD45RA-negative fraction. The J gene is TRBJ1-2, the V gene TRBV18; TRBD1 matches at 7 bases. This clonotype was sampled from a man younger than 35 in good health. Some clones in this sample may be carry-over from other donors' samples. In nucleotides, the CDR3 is TGTGCCAGCTCACGGACAGGTTCTAACTATGGCTACACCTTC. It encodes CASSRTGSNYGYTF.